The rows below give T cell receptor beta chains drawn from one sample of a study of blood T cell repertoires in COVID-19. This table comes from immunoSEQ multiplex PCR, and its TCRdb copy is limited to in-frame clones, with some not included. The data hold approximately 99,000 clones, with about 83% observed a single time. Sample: peripheral blood. The receptor set was obtained from a woman between 65 and 79 years old with acute or convalescent COVID-19. CDR3s include the opening cysteine and the closing phenylalanine or tryptophan. The D gene is left open where the match is weak. Clone sizes are given selectively: once, few, many, or a class where the clone is expanded.

- | TRBJ1-5 | 12 | TRBV4-3 | - | TGCGCCAGCAGCGTCCAGAACCAGCCCCAGCATTTT | CASSVQNQPQHF
- | TRBJ1-6 | 16 | TRBV2 | - | TGTGCCAGCAGTGAAGCCATCGGGGGGGTAGCGCCACCCCTCCACTTT | CASSEAIGGVAPPLHF
- | TRBJ1-5 | 15 | TRBV6-1 | TRBD1 | TGTGCCAGCAGTGAAAGTGTAGGGACAGTTCAGCCCCAGCATTTT | CASSESVGTVQPQHF
- | TRBJ1-5 | 17 | TRBV28 | TRBD1 | TGTGCCAGCAGCTGGACAGGGGTAAACCCGAGGGGGCAGCCCCAGCATTTT | CASSWTGVNPRGQPQHF
- | TRBJ2-1 | 14 | TRBV19 | TRBD1 | TGTGCCAGTAGCAAAATAGGGGGCCACAATGAGCAGTTCTTC | CASSKIGGHNEQFF
- | TRBJ2-1 | 15 | TRBV5-1 | - | TGCGCCAGCAGCTTGAAGTTGAGGGACAACAATGAGCAGTTCTTC | CASSLKLRDNNEQFF
once | TRBJ1-2 | 13 | TRBV5-6 | - | TGTGCCAGCAGTTACGACAGTTTCAATGGCTACACCTTC | CASSYDSFNGYTF
- | TRBJ2-7 | 13 | TRBV3-1/TRBV3-2 | - | TGTGCCAGCGCTACATCAGGACTTTACGAGCAGTACTTC | CASATSGLYEQYF
once | TRBJ2-1 | 16 | TRBV28 | - | TGTGCCAGCAGTTTCGAGACCAGGGGCTCCTACAATGAGCAGTTCTTC | CASSFETRGSYNEQFF
- | TRBJ2-5 | 18 | TRBV9 | TRBD2 | TGTGCCAGCAGCGCCTCCCTCCGGACTAGCGGACGTCAAGAGACCCAGTACTTC | CASSASLRTSGRQETQYF
- | TRBJ1-2 | 14 | TRBV4-1 | TRBD1 | TGCGCCAGCAGCCAAAGACAGGGCTACTATGGCTACACCTTC | CASSQRQGYYGYTF
- | TRBJ1-4 | 16 | TRBV28 | - | TGTGCCAGCAGTTTATGGGGGCAGGGGATTAATGAAAAACTGTTTTTT | CASSLWGQGINEKLFF
once | TRBJ1-2 | 14 | TRBV5-1 | - | TGCGCCAGCAGCTTGTGGACTTCCTCGGGAGGCTACACCTTC | CASSLWTSSGGYTF